This TCR beta chain was obtained from a study of shared clonotypes between healthy human individuals. Overall study context: Each donor's CD4 naive and CD4 memory cells filled three plates apiece, CD8 naive two, and CD8 memory one. Study results and caveats: All-four-donor shared clonotypes had higher generation probabilities than non-shared clonotypes did.

The donors, healthy adults who were HIV-negative, had experienced no recent acute infections or vaccinations. This CDR3 contains 18 residues. V was clipped by 6 bases and J by 0 bases, with 21 bases between them. Germline assignment: CDR1 SEHNR and CDR2 FQNEAQ (reference sequence). About this clone: Its antigen is still unknown.

Replicate PCRs from sorted subsets contained around 200 ng DNA, which is some 32,000 T cell genomes. The assay was immunoSEQ multiplex PCR, and TCRdb's table has in-frame clones only and misses some. The table lists 2 million to 2.5 million clones, 80% to 95% of them singletons, with approximately 0.4% in the top ten. Material for sequencing was naive CD4+ T cells from PBMCs. Described subset: CD45RA+ positively selected. This sequence was found in a man aged 18 to 30 in good health. Some clones in this sample may be carry-over from other donors' samples. This chain connects TRBV7-9 to TRBJ2-1; tentative D call: TRBD2 (5 bases). The CDR3 sequence is CASRKPSIAQSSYNEQFF. The DNA for the CDR3 is TGTGCCAGCAGGAAACCCTCAATAGCGCAAAGCTCCTACAATGAGCAGTTCTTC. Combining the CDR3 with reference TRBV7-9 and TRBJ2-1 gives the whole variable domain DTGVSQNPRHKITKRGQNVTFRCDPISEHNRLYWYRQTLGQGPEFLTYFQNEAQLEKSRLLSDRFSAERPKGSFSTLEIQRTEQGDSAMYLCASRKPSIAQSSYNEQFFGPGTRLTVL.